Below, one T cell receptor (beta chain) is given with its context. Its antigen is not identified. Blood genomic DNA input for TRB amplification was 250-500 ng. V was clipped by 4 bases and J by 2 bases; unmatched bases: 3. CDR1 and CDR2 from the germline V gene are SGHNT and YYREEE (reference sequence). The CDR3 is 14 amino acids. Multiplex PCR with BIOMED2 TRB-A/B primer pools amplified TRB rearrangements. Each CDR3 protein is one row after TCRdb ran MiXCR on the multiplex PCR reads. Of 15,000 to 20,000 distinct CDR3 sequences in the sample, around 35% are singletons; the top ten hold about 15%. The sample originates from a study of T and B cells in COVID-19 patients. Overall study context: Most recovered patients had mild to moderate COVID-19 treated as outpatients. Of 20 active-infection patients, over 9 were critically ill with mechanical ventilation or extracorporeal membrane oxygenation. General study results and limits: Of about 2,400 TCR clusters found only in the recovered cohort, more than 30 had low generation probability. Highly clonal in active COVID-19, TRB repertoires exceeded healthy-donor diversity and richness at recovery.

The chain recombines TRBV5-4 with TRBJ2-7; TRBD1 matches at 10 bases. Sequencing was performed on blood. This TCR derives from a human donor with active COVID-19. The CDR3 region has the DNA TGTGCCAGCAGCCCGGGACAGGGGCCCTACGAGCAGTACTTC. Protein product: CASSPGQGPYEQYF.